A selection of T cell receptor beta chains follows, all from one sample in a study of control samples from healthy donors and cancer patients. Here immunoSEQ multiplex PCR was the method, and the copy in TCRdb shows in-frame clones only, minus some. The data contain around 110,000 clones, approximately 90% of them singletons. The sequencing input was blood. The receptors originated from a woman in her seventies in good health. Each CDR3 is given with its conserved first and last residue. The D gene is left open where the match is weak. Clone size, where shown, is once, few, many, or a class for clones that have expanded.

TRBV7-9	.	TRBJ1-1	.	CASSSRGGDTEAFF	TGTGCCAGCAGCTCACGTGGAGGGGACACTGAAGCTTTCTTT
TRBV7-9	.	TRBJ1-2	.	CASSFRNRGDHGYTF	TGTGCCAGCAGTTTTAGGAACCGTGGGGATCACGGCTACACCTTC
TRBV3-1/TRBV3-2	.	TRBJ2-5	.	CASSQDVHNQETQYF	TGTGCCAGCAGCCAAGATGTACACAACCAAGAGACCCAGTACTTC
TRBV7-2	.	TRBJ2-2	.	CASSWTAGTGELFF	TGTGCCAGCAGCTGGACGGCCGGTACCGGGGAGCTGTTTTTT
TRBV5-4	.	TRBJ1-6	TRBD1	CASRDRGILYNSPLHF	TGTGCCAGCCGGGACAGGGGGATCCTGTATAATTCACCCCTCCACTTT
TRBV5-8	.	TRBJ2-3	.	CASSLARSSGTDTQYF	TGTGCCAGCAGCTTGGCACGGAGTAGTGGCACAGATACGCAGTATTTT
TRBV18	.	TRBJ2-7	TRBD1	CASSPGTGSYEQYF	TGTGCCAGCTCACCCGGGACAGGGTCCTACGAGCAGTACTTC
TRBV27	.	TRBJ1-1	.	CASSLLGAGAEAFF	TGTGCCAGCAGTTTACTGGGGGCGGGGGCTGAAGCTTTCTTT
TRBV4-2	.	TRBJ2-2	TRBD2	CASSRRGAAGGANTGELFF	TGTGCCAGCAGCCGGAGGGGGGCAGCGGGGGGCGCGAACACCGGGGAGCTGTTTTTT
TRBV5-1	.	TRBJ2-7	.	CASSLGGQDIHEQYF	TGCGCCAGCAGCTTGGGTGGGCAGGATATCCACGAGCAGTACTTC
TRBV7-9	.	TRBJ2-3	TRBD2	CASSQGLTGLASDTQYF	TGTGCCAGCAGTCAAGGCTTAACAGGACTAGCTTCTGATACGCAGTATTTT
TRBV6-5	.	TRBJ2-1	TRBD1	CASKTGGTSYNEQFF	TGTGCCAGCAAAACAGGGGGGACCTCCTACAATGAGCAGTTCTTC
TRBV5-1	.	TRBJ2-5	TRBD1	CASSLAGQGLETQYF	TGCGCCAGCAGCTTGGCGGGACAGGGATTAGAGACCCAGTACTTC
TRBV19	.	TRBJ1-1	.	CASSTLINTEAFF	TGTGCCAGTAGTACTTTAATTAACACTGAAGCTTTCTTT
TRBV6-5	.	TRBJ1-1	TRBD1	CASSSRTGGAGTEAFF	TGTGCCAGCAGTTCTCGGACAGGGGGCGCGGGCACTGAAGCTTTCTTT
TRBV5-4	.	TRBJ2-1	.	CASSLLGTSSYNEQFF	TGTGCCAGCAGCCTCCTAGGTACAAGCTCCTACAATGAGCAGTTCTTC
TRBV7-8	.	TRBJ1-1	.	CASRTDLNTEAFF	TGTGCCAGCAGAACAGACCTGAACACTGAAGCTTTCTTT
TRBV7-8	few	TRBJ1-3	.	CASSPFGNSGNTIYF	TGTGCCAGCAGCCCCTTTGGCAACTCTGGAAACACCATATATTTT
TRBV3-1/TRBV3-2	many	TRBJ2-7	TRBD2	CASSRLAGNEQYF	TGTGCCAGCAGCCGGCTAGCGGGGAACGAGCAGTACTTC
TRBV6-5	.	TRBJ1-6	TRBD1	CASITGVNSPLHF	TGTGCCAGCATTACAGGGGTTAATTCACCCCTCCACTTT
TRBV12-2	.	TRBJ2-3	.	CASRSPGATGHSTDTQYF	TGTGCAAGTCGCTCCCCCGGGGCAACGGGACATAGCACAGATACGCAGTATTTT
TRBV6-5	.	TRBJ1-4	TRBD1	CASSPGTGREKLFF	TGTGCCAGCAGTCCCGGGACAGGGAGGGAAAAACTGTTTTTT
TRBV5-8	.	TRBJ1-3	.	CASSLNRANTIYF	TGTGCCAGCAGCTTGAACAGGGCCAACACCATATATTTT
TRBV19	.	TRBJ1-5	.	CASSIAGGPNSNQPQHF	TGTGCCAGTAGTATAGCCGGGGGGCCGAATAGCAATCAGCCCCAGCATTTT
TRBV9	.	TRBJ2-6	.	CATQKGDTSGANVLTF	TGTGCCACCCAGAAGGGGGACACCTCTGGGGCCAACGTCCTGACTTTC
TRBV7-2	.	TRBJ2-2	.	CASSLGGQNTGELFF	TGTGCCAGCAGCTTAGGGGGGCAGAACACCGGGGAGCTGTTTTTT